The TCR beta chain under discussion was sequenced for a study of T cells in Graves' hyperthyroidism and ophthalmopathy. This clonotype was seen ten or more times. Its antigen is undetermined. TCR beta CDR3 regions were amplified from RNA transcripts. The TCR CDR3 was amplified in a first-round RT-PCR using the HTBI primer set. TCRdb independently ran MiXCR on the multiplex PCR reads; one entry per CDR3 protein. The data contain under 450,000 distinct CDR3 sequences, around 16% of them singletons. Study findings and constraints: Stable hyperthyroidism was separated from ophthalmopathy by a model based on 13 V-J features. Among thyroid clonotypes expanded above 0.001, most also appeared in blood.

This CDR3 spans 15 amino acids. From germline, CDR1 is SGHRS and CDR2 YFSETQ. The trim removed 4 bases at V and 3 bases at J, leaving 4 bases unmatched. The diagnoses drew upon clinical symptoms, serum thyroxine and TRAb, thyroid ultrasound and orbital computed tomography. Sequences were obtained from blood. This sequence originates from a woman younger than 35 with Graves' hyperthyroidism. This rearrangement joins TRBV5-1 to TRBJ2-1; TRBD1 agrees at 10 bases. As DNA, the CDR3 is TGCGCCAGCAGCCCGGGACAGGGGAGCTACAATGAGCAGTTCTTC. Its protein is CASSPGQGSYNEQFF.